This paragraph covers one TCR beta chain sequence. The antigen remains unidentified. Generated by immunoSEQ multiplex PCR, the TCRdb table keeps only in-frame clones and is missing some. Found here are 2 million to 2.5 million clones, roughly 92% of them singletons; the top ten hold 0.3% to 0.45%. Germline CDR1 SGHTS, CDR2 YDEGEE. There are 13 residues in the CDR3. The V and J ends lost 3 bases and 4 bases respectively, with 9 bases between them. The data derive from a study of shared clonotypes between healthy human individuals. The study's findings and limits: It was anticipated that sequencing depth would influence how many clonotypes donors shared. Some naive CD4 clonotypes, around 5%, turned up in common across four donors. Relative to clonotypes present in all four donors, those not shared had lower generation probabilities.

The clonotype comes from a man younger than 35 in good health. Some clones in this sample may be carry-over from other donors' samples. V gene TRBV5-8 combines with J gene TRBJ2-3; D uncertain. The sequenced sample consisted of naive CD4+ T cells from PBMCs. Subset of the sample: CD45RA+ positively selected. This CDR3 is CASSYGWADTQYF. The DNA of the CDR3 is TGTGCCAGCAGCTACGGATGGGCAGATACGCAGTATTTT. The complete variable domain, with remaining parts taken from reference TRBV5-8 and TRBJ2-3, reads EAGVTQSPTHLIKTRGQQATLRCSPISGHTSVYWYQQALGLGLQFLLWYDEGEERNRGNFPPRFSGRQFPNYSSELNVNALELEDSALYLCASSYGWADTQYFGPGTRLTVL.